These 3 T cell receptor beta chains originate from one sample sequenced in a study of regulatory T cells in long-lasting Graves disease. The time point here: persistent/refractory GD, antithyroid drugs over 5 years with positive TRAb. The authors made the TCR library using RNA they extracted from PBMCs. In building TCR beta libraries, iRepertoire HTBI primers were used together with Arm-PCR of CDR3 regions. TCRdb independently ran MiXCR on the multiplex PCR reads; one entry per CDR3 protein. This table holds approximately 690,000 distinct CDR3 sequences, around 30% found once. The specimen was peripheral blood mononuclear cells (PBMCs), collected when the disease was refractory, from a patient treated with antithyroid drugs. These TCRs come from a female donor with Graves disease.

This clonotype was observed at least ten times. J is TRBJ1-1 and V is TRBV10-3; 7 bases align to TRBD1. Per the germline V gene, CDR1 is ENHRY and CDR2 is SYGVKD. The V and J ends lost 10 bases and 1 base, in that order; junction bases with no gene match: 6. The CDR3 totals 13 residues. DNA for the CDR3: TGTGCCACCTCACAGGGGTCGAACACTGAAGCTTTCTTT. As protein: CATSQGSNTEAFF.

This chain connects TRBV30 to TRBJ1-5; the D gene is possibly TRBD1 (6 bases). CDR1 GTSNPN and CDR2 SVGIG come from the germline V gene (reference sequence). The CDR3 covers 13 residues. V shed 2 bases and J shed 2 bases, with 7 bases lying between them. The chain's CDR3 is CAWSNRGNQPQHF. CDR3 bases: TGTGCCTGGAGTAACAGGGGCAATCAGCCCCAGCATTTT.

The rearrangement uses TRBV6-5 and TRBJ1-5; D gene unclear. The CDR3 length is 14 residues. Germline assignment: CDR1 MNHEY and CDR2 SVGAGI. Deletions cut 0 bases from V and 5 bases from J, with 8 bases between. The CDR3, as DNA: TGTGCCAGCAGTTACTCTCGAGCAGATCAGCCCCAGCATTTT. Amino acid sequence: CASSYSRADQPQHF.